This TCR beta chain was obtained from a study of T-cell memory formation after mild COVID-19. Points from the study as a whole: Clones contracting day 15 to 85 were balanced CD4/CD8; later expanders leaned CD4+. Chiefly within CM and EM were the contracting CD4+ clones; CD8+ ones were within EMRA. Detection of some responders pre-infection suggested pre-existing cross-reactive memory T cells participated.

Constant-segment primers served in 5'RACE that generated TCR alpha and TCR beta cDNA libraries bearing sample barcodes and UMIs. TCRdb re-called the 5' RACE reads through MiXCR, storing one row per CDR3 protein. This sample carries roughly 320,000 distinct CDR3 sequences, 28% of them seen once, and the ten largest clones take around an eighth. This CDR3 has 13 residues. CDR1 is SGHAT and CDR2 is FQNNGV in the germline V gene. Trimming pared 5 bases from V and 2 bases from J, leaving 9 bases between. As concerns this clonotype: The antigen is undetermined.

The sample consisted of PBMCs or a T cell subset sorted from them (not recorded which). This chain connects TRBV11-2 to TRBJ2-5; tentative D call: TRBD1 (5 bases). This clonotype was obtained from an adult woman who had mild COVID-19 (a few samples of this study predate the infection). Cell type and time point are not known. CDR3 protein: CASSPRVQETQYF. The CDR3 DNA reads as TGTGCCAGCAGCCCCAGGGTACAAGAGACCCAGTACTTC.